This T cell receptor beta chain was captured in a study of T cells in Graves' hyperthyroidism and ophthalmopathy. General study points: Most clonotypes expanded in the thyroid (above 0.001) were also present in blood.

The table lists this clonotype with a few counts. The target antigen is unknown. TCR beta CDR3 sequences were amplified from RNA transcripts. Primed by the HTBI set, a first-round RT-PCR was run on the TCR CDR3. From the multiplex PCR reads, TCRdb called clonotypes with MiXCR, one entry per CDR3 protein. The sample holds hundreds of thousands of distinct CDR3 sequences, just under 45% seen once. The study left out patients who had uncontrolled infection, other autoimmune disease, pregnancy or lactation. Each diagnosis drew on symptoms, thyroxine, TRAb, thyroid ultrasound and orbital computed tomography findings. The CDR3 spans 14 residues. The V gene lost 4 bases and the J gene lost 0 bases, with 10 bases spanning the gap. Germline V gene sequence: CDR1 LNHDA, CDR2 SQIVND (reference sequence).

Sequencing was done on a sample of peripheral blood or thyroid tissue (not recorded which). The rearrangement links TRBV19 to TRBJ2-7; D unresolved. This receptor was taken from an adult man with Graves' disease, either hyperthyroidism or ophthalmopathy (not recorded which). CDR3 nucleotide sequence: TGTGCCAGTAGTAACAGTCTCACCTCCTACGAGCAGTACTTC. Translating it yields CASSNSLTSYEQYF.